The 4 T cell receptor beta chains presented below share a single source sample, sequenced in a study of PD-L1 blockade in urothelial cancer. As to time point: peripheral blood 6 weeks after treatment start. The data were produced by immunoSEQ multiplex PCR, yet TCRdb's version contains in-frame clones alone and is incomplete. Among around 53,000 clones listed, 70% to 90% were seen once. Sequencing used PBMCs, obtained around atezolizumab (anti-PD-L1) treatment. Receptor source: a man aged 45 to 65 with urothelial cancer.

The chain is built from TRBV7-2 and TRBJ2-7; 9 bases match TRBD2. Germline V CDR1 and CDR2: SGHTA, FQGNSA. Losses at the gene ends were 10 bases for V and 4 bases for J; bases not matched to a gene: 5. CDR3 length equals 12 residues. The CDR3 loop is CATVAGVYEQYF. CDR3 bases: TGTGCCACGGTAGCGGGAGTTTACGAGCAGTACTTC. The variable domain in full, completed from reference TRBV7-2 and TRBJ2-7, reads GAGVSQSPSNKVTEKGKDVELRCDPISGHTALYWYRQSLGQGLEFLIYFQGNSAPDKSGLPSDRFSAERTGGSVSTLTIQRTQQEDSAVYLCATVAGVYEQYFGPGTRLTVT.

The rearrangement uses TRBV5-6 and TRBJ2-1, with D tentatively TRBD1 (5 bases). Trimming took 0 bases from V and 9 from J, leaving 7 bases between them. Germline-derived CDR1 and CDR2 are SGHDT and YYEEEE. The CDR3 consists of 12 residues. The CDR3 DNA is TGTGCCAGCAGCTTGGCTGGGGCTGAGCAGTTCTTC. Translated, it gives CASSLAGAEQFF.

The chain employs TRBV5-1 and TRBJ2-2; a possible D gene is TRBD2 (5 bases). The V end lost 0 bases, the J end lost 0 bases, and 6 bases lay between the germline ends. Per the germline V gene, CDR1 is SGHRS and CDR2 is YFSETQ. CDR3 length: 15 residues. The CDR3 nucleotides are TGCGCCAGCAGCTTGGCGGGGTCGAACACCGGGGAGCTGTTTTTT. Protein product: CASSLAGSNTGELFF. Full variable domain (remainder filled in from reference TRBV5-1 and TRBJ2-2): KAGVTQTPRYLIKTRGQQVTLSCSPISGHRSVSWYQQTPGQGLQFLFEYFSETQRNKGNFPGRFSGRQFSNSRSEMNVSTLELGDSALYLCASSLAGSNTGELFFGEGSRLTVL.

This clone was observed a single time. This chain joins TRBV5-5 and TRBJ2-5; TRBD1 is a possible D gene (6 bases). V lost 4 bases to trimming and J lost 1 base, with 8 bases between them. The CDR3 extends over 13 amino acids. Germline-derived CDR1 and CDR2 are SGHKS and YYEKEE (reference sequence). CDR3 in amino acids: CASSRDTQETQYF. The CDR3 bases are TGTGCCAGCAGCCGGGACACCCAAGAGACCCAGTACTTC.